Following are 26 T cell receptor beta chains from one sample sequenced in a study of cytomegalovirus exposure and HLA in healthy donors. The study ran its PCR with 60 Vbeta and 13 Jbeta primers. Some clones are missing from TCRdb's copy, which holds only in-frame ones; the method was immunoSEQ multiplex PCR. This repertoire shows roughly 160,000 clones, roughly 77% found once; its top ten account for 3% to 4.5%. The sequenced sample was PBMCs. These receptors came from a young man in good health and CMV-seropositive.

V and J are TRBV7-9 and TRBJ2-3, with 8 bases lining up with TRBD1. This CDR3 has 15 amino acids. V shed 2 bases and J 6 bases; nucleotides not matched to a gene: 7. Germline V gene data show CDR1 as SEHNR and CDR2 as FQNEAQ (reference sequence). This chain's CDR3 is CASSLSGRGPDTQYF. The DNA of the CDR3 is TGTGCCAGCAGCTTATCGGGCAGGGGGCCCGATACGCAGTATTTT.

This chain connects TRBV4-1 to TRBJ2-7; the match to TRBD1 covers 7 bases. CDR3 length: 13 amino acids. V lost 6 bases and J lost 3; bases outside the gene matches: 5. CDR1 and CDR2 from the germline V gene are MGHRA and YSYEKL. The CDR3 DNA follows: TGCGCCAGCAGTCGGACAGGTCTCTACGAGCAGTACTTC. Its protein product is CASSRTGLYEQYF.

The rearrangement joins TRBV30 to TRBJ2-3; TRBD2 matches 7 bases. Trimming took 0 bases from V and 4 from J; bases not matched to a gene: 7. This CDR3 spans 15 amino acids. Germline CDR1 reads GTSNPN; CDR2 reads SVGIG (reference sequence). The CDR3 DNA reads as TGTGCCTGGAGTGTAACGGGGGGAGAGGCAGATACGCAGTATTTT. This sequence encodes CAWSVTGGEADTQYF.

The V call is TRBV5-4, the J call TRBJ1-2; 9 positions match TRBD1. Trimming removed 0 bases from V and 8 bases from J; junction bases left unmatched: 8. The CDR3 runs 15 residues. Germline V gene sequence: CDR1 SGHNT, CDR2 YYREEE (reference sequence). The CDR3 DNA reads as TGTGCCAGCAGCTTGGAGGCACAGGGGGCAGGGGGCTACACCTTC. It codes for CASSLEAQGAGGYTF.

The chain joins TRBV2 to TRBJ2-2; D remains ambiguous. The CDR3 sequence is 14 residues long. Germline V gene lookup returns CDR1 SNHLY and CDR2 FYNNEI. V was trimmed by 7 bases and J by 5 bases, leaving 14 bases between them. CDR3 loop: CASKNSPPTGELFF. The CDR3 DNA follows: TGTGCCAGCAAAAACAGCCCCCCAACCGGGGAGCTGTTTTTT.

The V call is TRBV5-6, the J call TRBJ2-5; tentative D call: TRBD1 (6 bases). CDR1 is SGHDT, CDR2 YYEEEE, per germline. CDR3 size: 14 residues. V gave up 5 bases and J gave up 2 bases, with 13 bases separating them. CDR3 sequence reads: CASSSRQAQETQYF. In nucleotides, the CDR3 is TGTGCCAGCAGTTCCCGACAGGCACAAGAGACCCAGTACTTC. The whole variable domain, remainder taken from reference TRBV5-6 and TRBJ2-5, is DAGVTQSPTHLIKTRGQQVTLRCSPKSGHDTVSWYQQALGQGPQFIFQYYEEEERQRGNFPDRFSGHQFPNYSSELNVNALLLGDSALYLCASSSRQAQETQYFGPGTRLLVL.

The chain employs TRBV28 and TRBJ1-6, with D maybe TRBD1 (6 bases). CDR1 and CDR2 (germline): MDHEN, SYDVKM. The V end was cut by 3 bases, the J end by 7 bases, with 22 bases between. This CDR3 is 18 amino acids long. CDR3 nucleotide sequence: TGTGCCAGCAGTTTTTTTAACATACACCGGGACAAAAATTCACCCCTCCACTTT. Residues: CASSFFNIHRDKNSPLHF.

J is TRBJ1-4 and V is TRBV4-1; no clear D. The CDR3 loop spans 15 amino acids. Germline V gene sequence: CDR1 MGHRA, CDR2 YSYEKL. V was shortened by 0 bases and J by 0 bases, with 5 bases between the two germline ends. In DNA, the CDR3 is TGCGCCAGCAGCCAAGACCCAGCAACTAATGAAAAACTGTTTTTT. Translating gives CASSQDPATNEKLFF.

The chain couples TRBV7-6 to TRBJ1-6; 9 positions agree with TRBD1. This CDR3 has 17 residues. CDR1 and CDR2 (germline): SGHVS, FNYEAQ. V lost 1 base to trimming and J lost 8 bases; unmatched junction nucleotides: 9. As DNA, the CDR3 is TGTGCCAGCAGCTTAGGAGGCTCGGGACAGGGTCATTCACCCCTCCACTTT. It specifies CASSLGGSGQGHSPLHF.

The V call is TRBV10-3, the J call TRBJ2-2, with D perhaps matching TRBD1 (7 bases). Germline-derived CDR1 and CDR2 are ENHRY and SYGVKD. The CDR3 has 16 amino acids. V gave up 0 bases and J gave up 5 bases, with 13 bases separating them. CDR3 nucleotide sequence: TGTGCCATCAGTGAGTCCAACAGGGGAGGAACCGGGGAGCTGTTTTTT. Its protein product is CAISESNRGGTGELFF.

This sequence joins TRBV5-1 and TRBJ2-1; D may be TRBD1 (6 bases). V was pared by 3 bases and J by 5 bases, with 9 bases between. This CDR3 contains 13 residues. The V gene's germline CDR1 is SGHRS and CDR2 YFSETQ. This CDR3 is CASSSRQDNEQFF. The CDR3 DNA follows: TGCGCCAGCAGCTCGAGACAGGACAATGAGCAGTTCTTC.

The V call is TRBV5-1, the J call TRBJ2-3; the match to TRBD2 covers 10 bases. V dropped 0 bases and J dropped 4; count of bases not matched to a gene: 2. CDR3 length: 15 amino acids. The germline gives CDR1 SGHRS, CDR2 YFSETQ. The CDR3 loop is CASSLASGGPDTQYF. In DNA form, the CDR3 reads TGCGCCAGCAGCTTGGCTAGCGGGGGCCCAGATACGCAGTATTTT.

This clone was detected a few times. CDR3 in DNA: TGTGCCAGCAGTGCCCCGGTGGTTCCGCCCCAGCATTTT. Protein product: CASSAPVVPPQHF. V is TRBV6-1 and J is TRBJ1-5; D gene unclear. Germline assignment: CDR1 MNHNS and CDR2 SASEGT. The CDR3 covers 13 residues. Trimming removed 4 bases at V and 9 bases at J, with 13 bases between.

This clone was observed a single time. The genes are TRBV18 and TRBJ2-2, with D hard to call. Germline V gene data show CDR1 as KGHSH and CDR2 as LQKENI. Trimming pared 3 bases from V and 6 bases from J, leaving 11 bases between. The CDR3 covers 14 residues. In DNA, the CDR3 is TGTGCCAGCTCACCTACAGTCGACGCCGGGGAGCTGTTTTTT. It codes for CASSPTVDAGELFF.

The V and J genes are TRBV6-6 and TRBJ2-1; D gene uncertain. V was clipped by 2 bases and J by 4 bases, with 12 bases between them. CDR3 length: 15 amino acids. Germline V gene sequence: CDR1 MNHNY, CDR2 SVGAGI (reference sequence). The CDR3 coding sequence is TGTGCCAGCAGTTACACCCGGCCGAGGTACAATGAGCAGTTCTTC. Protein sequence: CASSYTRPRYNEQFF.

J is TRBJ1-1 and V is TRBV4-1; 9 positions match TRBD1. CDR1 and CDR2 from the germline V gene are MGHRA and YSYEKL. This CDR3 is built from 16 residues. Trimming at V came to 5 bases and at J to 4 bases, leaving 11 bases not matched to a gene. Here the CDR3 reads CASSWRDRVSGTEAFF. The DNA for the CDR3 is TGCGCCAGCAGCTGGCGGGACAGGGTTTCGGGCACTGAAGCTTTCTTT.

This clone was recorded once. The V call is TRBV10-2, the J call TRBJ2-7; D unresolved. CDR3 length: 13 amino acids. The germline V gene encodes CDR1 WSHSY and CDR2 SAAADI. The ends were cut back, 3 bases at V and 6 bases at J, with 12 bases in the middle. The CDR3 loop reads CASSEIQASEQYF. Written as DNA, the CDR3 is TGCGCCAGCAGTGAAATCCAGGCCTCCGAGCAGTACTTC.

This clone came up a few times. The rearrangement uses TRBV28 and TRBJ1-5; TRBD1 is a possible D gene (6 bases). The V end lost 3 bases, the J end lost 1 base, and 7 bases lay between the germline ends. CDR3 length: 14 residues. Germline V gives CDR1 MDHEN, CDR2 SYDVKM. The CDR3 sequence: CASSFRGSNQPQHF. The CDR3 DNA sequence: TGTGCCAGCAGTTTCAGGGGAAGCAATCAGCCCCAGCATTTT. The full variable domain, in which reference TRBV28 and TRBJ1-5 provide the parts outside the CDR3, is DVKVTQSSRYLVKRTGEKVFLECVQDMDHENMFWYRQDPGLGLRLIYFSYDVKMKEKGDIPEGYSVSREKKERFSLILESASTNQTSMYLCASSFRGSNQPQHFGDGTRLSIL.

This clone was seen only a few times. The rearrangement joins TRBV5-6 to TRBJ2-2; D is uncertain. The CDR3 contains 12 residues. Germline CDR1 reads SGHDT; CDR2 reads YYEEEE. Between the trimmed V and J ends, which lost 5 bases and 6 bases, there was a span of 8 bases. The chain's CDR3 is CASSRSPGELFF. DNA for the CDR3: TGTGCCAGCAGTCGTTCCCCCGGGGAGCTGTTTTTT.

CDR3 in amino acids: CASSPGILGNTIYF. For the CDR3, the DNA is TGTGCCAGCTCACCCGGGATCCTGGGAAACACCATATATTTT. The chain has TRBV18 and TRBJ1-3, with D unclear. The CDR3 has 14 residues. Trimming left V 3 bases short and J 4 bases short, with 10 bases between. CDR1 and CDR2 from the germline V gene are KGHSH and LQKENI.

The chain employs TRBV2 and TRBJ2-5; 11 bases are shared with TRBD1. Germline V gives CDR1 SNHLY, CDR2 FYNNEI. The V segment lost 10 bases and the J segment 2 bases; nucleotides outside the gene matches: 3. This CDR3 contains 13 residues. The CDR3 nucleotides read TGTGCCAAGAGGGACAGGGGGCAAGAGACCCAGTACTTC. This codes for CAKRDRGQETQYF.

This clone was picked up a small number of times. The chain links TRBV5-3 to TRBJ1-3; TRBD1 is a possible D gene (5 bases). TRBV5-3 belongs to the ORF category, with a function that is uncertain. This CDR3 has 16 amino acids. Trimming shortened V by 3 bases and J by 0 bases, and 13 bases separated the two germline ends. CDR3 in amino acids: CARSYSSDNSGNTIYF. In nucleotides, the CDR3 is TGTGCCAGAAGCTATTCCTCGGACAACTCTGGAAACACCATATATTTT.

The chain uses TRBV2 and TRBJ2-1, with 10 bases matching TRBD1. Trimming took 4 bases from V and 7 from J; bases not matched to a gene: 10. Germline lookup yields CDR1 SNHLY and CDR2 FYNNEI. This CDR3 has 16 amino acids. The CDR3 spells CASSALRDRGANEQFF. The CDR3 DNA reads as TGTGCCAGCAGTGCACTCCGGGACAGGGGCGCAAATGAGCAGTTCTTC.

The chain couples TRBV5-1 to TRBJ1-1; D unresolved. V was trimmed by 4 bases and J by 4 bases, leaving 20 bases between them. The CDR3 consists of 16 residues. The germline V gene has CDR1 SGHRS and CDR2 YFSETQ. CDR3 residues: CASSMGPPVSGTEAFF. The CDR3 DNA is TGCGCCAGCAGCATGGGCCCCCCGGTCTCAGGCACTGAAGCTTTCTTT.

The V gene is TRBV9, the J gene TRBJ2-1, with D perhaps TRBD1 (5 bases). Between the trimmed V and J ends, which lost 0 bases and 4 bases, there was a span of 14 bases. CDR1 and CDR2 from the germline V gene are SGDLS and YYNGEE. The CDR3 has 16 amino acids. The CDR3 sequence is CASSVVVGQGYNEQFF. For the CDR3, the DNA is TGTGCCAGCAGCGTAGTTGTGGGGCAAGGGTACAATGAGCAGTTCTTC.

The chain uses TRBV15 and TRBJ1-2; 9 bases agree with TRBD1. This CDR3 is 14 amino acids long. Germline CDR1 is LNHNV and CDR2 is YYDKDF (reference sequence). V lost 5 bases, J lost 8 bases, and 9 bases stayed unmatched. The CDR3 sequence: CATSVSRTGDGYTF. CDR3 DNA sequence: TGTGCCACCAGCGTATCTCGGACAGGGGACGGCTACACCTTC. Combining the CDR3 with reference TRBV15 and TRBJ1-2 gives the whole variable domain DAMVIQNPRYQVTQFGKPVTLSCSQTLNHNVMYWYQQKSSQAPKLLFHYYDKDFNNEADTPDNFQSRRPNTSFCFLDIRSPGLGDTAMYLCATSVSRTGDGYTFGSGTRLTVV.